This T cell receptor (beta chain) was found in a study of beta chain features in type 1 diabetes. In the study overall: Age, gender and cell yields were alike across patients and healthy donors.

This clone came up a few times. Its antigen is unknown. The study reverse transcribed the entire isolated RNA, so it sequenced expressed TCRB transcripts. Using immunoSEQ multiplex PCR, the repertoire was profiled, and TCRdb retains in-frame clones only, with some absent. The top ten clones hold approximately 0.55% of a sample with about 390,000 clones, roughly 9.8% of them seen once. The CDR3 spans 15 residues. V gave up 4 bases and J gave up 1 base, with 13 bases separating them. Germline lookup yields CDR1 MNHNS and CDR2 SASEGT. Overall study findings and caveats: All four CD4+ subsets from Type 1 diabetes patients carried moderately but significantly shorter TCRB CDR3s.

The V and J genes are TRBV6-1 and TRBJ2-5, with D maybe TRBD2 (6 bases). This receptor was identified in a young man with type 1 diabetes. The sequenced material came from central memory CD4+ T cells from blood. The CDR3 sequence: CASSAGTSFQETQYF. The CDR3 nucleotides are TGTGCCAGCAGTGCCGGGACTTCTTTCCAAGAGACCCAGTACTTC.